Below, 8 T cell receptor beta chains from the same sample are listed, as sequenced in a study of beta chain features in type 1 diabetes. Isolated RNA was reverse transcribed in full, so expressed TCRB transcripts were sequenced. The data were produced by immunoSEQ multiplex PCR, yet TCRdb's version contains in-frame clones alone and is incomplete. The data hold about 220,000 clones, with under 13% observed a single time. The sample consisted of central memory CD4+ T cells from blood. Receptors originate from a young man in good health.

This clone was observed a handful of times. This chain connects TRBV2 to TRBJ2-5, with TRBD1 identical over 9 bases. CDR1 SNHLY and CDR2 FYNNEI come from the germline V gene. The junction had 9 bases not matched to a gene; V was cut back by 6 bases and J by 4 bases. This CDR3 contains 15 residues. In nucleotides, the CDR3 is TGTGCCAGCAGGGCGGACAGGGGCAGAGCAGAGACCCAGTACTTC. Protein sequence: CASRADRGRAETQYF.

This clone was seen a handful of times. CDR3 protein: CASSLGGKETQYF. Here the CDR3 DNA reads TGTGCCAGCAGCTTAGGGGGGAAGGAGACCCAGTACTTC. The V call is TRBV7-9, the J call TRBJ2-5, with D possibly being TRBD1 or TRBD2 (5 bases each). CDR3 length: 13 amino acids. Germline V gene lookup returns CDR1 SEHNR and CDR2 FQNEAQ (reference sequence). The V gene lost 1 base and the J gene lost 5 bases, with 8 bases spanning the gap.

This clone was detected a few times. The rearrangement joins TRBV4-2 to TRBJ2-5; no firm D call. The germline gives CDR1 LGHNA, CDR2 YNFKEQ. Trimming pared 0 bases from V and 5 bases from J, leaving 10 bases between. The CDR3 covers 14 residues. CDR3 in DNA: TGTGCCAGCAGCCAAGAAGACCCGGCCGAGACCCAGTACTTC. Protein sequence: CASSQEDPAETQYF.

V and J are TRBV7-2 and TRBJ1-1, with D uncertain. The CDR3 spans 13 residues. The germline CDR1 and CDR2 sequences are SGHTA and FQGNSA. V was cut by 3 bases and J by 2 bases, with 7 bases left in between. CDR3: CASSFFSNTEAFF. The CDR3 nucleotides read TGTGCCAGCAGCTTCTTCAGTAACACTGAAGCTTTCTTT.

The V and J genes are TRBV5-4 and TRBJ2-1; TRBD1 might be the D (5 bases). Trimming cost V 1 base and J 6 bases, with 14 bases left between them. The CDR3 covers 15 residues. CDR1 is SGHNT, CDR2 YYREEE, per germline (reference sequence). CDR3 nucleotide sequence: TGTGCCAGCAGCTTGAGGGTGACAGCTTCCAATGAGCAGTTCTTC. As protein: CASSLRVTASNEQFF.

In this sample, this clone turned up a few times. This likely stems from a read error, as it lies one base from a far larger clone. This chain connects TRBV30 to TRBJ2-3; TRBD2 matches 15 bases. Per the germline V gene, CDR1 is GTSNPN and CDR2 is SVGIG (reference sequence). V lost 6 bases and J lost 8; bases outside the gene matches: 9. This CDR3 region has 15 residues. CDR3 protein: CACSRGLAGGGTQYF. In DNA form, the CDR3 reads TGTGCCTGTAGTCGGGGACTAGCGGGAGGAGGTACGCAGTATTTT.

The chain recombines TRBV7-8 with TRBJ2-2; D possibly corresponds to TRBD2 (7 bases). V lost 2 bases, J lost 3 bases, and 13 bases lay in between. The CDR3 has 16 amino acids. The germline V gene has CDR1 SGHVS and CDR2 FQNEAQ. The CDR3, as DNA: TGTGCCAGCAGCTTATTCGGGGGGCTGGACACCGGGGAGCTGTTTTTT. Translated: CASSLFGGLDTGELFF.

The CDR3 protein is CASSVTQGGTGELFF. The CDR3 bases are TGTGCCAGCAGCGTAACCCAGGGGGGAACCGGGGAGCTGTTTTTT. The chain couples TRBV9 to TRBJ2-2, with D maybe TRBD1 (7 bases). V dropped 1 base and J dropped 5 bases, with 12 bases sitting between them. In germline, CDR1 is SGDLS, CDR2 YYNGEE. This CDR3 spans 15 amino acids. Supplemented by reference TRBV9 and TRBJ2-2, the full variable domain reads DSGVTQTPKHLITATGQRVTLRCSPRSGDLSVYWYQQSLDQGLQFLIQYYNGEERAKGNILERFSAQQFPDLHSELNLSSLELGDSALYFCASSVTQGGTGELFFGEGSRLTVL.